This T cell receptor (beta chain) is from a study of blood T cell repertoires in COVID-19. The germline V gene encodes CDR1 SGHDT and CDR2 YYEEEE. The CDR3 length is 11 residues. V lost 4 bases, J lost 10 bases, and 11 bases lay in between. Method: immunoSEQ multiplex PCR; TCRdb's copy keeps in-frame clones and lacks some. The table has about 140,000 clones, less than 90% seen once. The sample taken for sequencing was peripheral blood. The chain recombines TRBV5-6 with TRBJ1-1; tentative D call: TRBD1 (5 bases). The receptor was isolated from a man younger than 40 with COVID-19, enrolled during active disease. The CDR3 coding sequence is TGTGCCAGCAGCCACGACGGGGGAGCTTTCTTT. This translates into CASSHDGGAFF.